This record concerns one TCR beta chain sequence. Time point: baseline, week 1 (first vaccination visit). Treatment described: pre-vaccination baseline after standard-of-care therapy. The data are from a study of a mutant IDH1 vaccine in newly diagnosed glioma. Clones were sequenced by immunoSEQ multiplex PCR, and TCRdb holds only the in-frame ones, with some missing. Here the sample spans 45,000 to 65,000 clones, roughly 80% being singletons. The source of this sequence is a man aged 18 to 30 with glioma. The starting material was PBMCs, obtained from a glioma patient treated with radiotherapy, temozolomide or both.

The CDR3 is CASSFSPWGAGEHLDEQYF. In nucleotides, the CDR3 is TGTGCCAGCAGTTTCTCCCCCTGGGGGGCGGGAGAACACCTAGACGAGCAGTACTTC. The chain uses TRBV28 and TRBJ2-7; maybe TRBD2 (7 bases). V gave up 3 bases and J gave up 5 bases, with 29 bases separating them. The germline gives CDR1 MDHEN, CDR2 SYDVKM. The CDR3 has 19 amino acids.